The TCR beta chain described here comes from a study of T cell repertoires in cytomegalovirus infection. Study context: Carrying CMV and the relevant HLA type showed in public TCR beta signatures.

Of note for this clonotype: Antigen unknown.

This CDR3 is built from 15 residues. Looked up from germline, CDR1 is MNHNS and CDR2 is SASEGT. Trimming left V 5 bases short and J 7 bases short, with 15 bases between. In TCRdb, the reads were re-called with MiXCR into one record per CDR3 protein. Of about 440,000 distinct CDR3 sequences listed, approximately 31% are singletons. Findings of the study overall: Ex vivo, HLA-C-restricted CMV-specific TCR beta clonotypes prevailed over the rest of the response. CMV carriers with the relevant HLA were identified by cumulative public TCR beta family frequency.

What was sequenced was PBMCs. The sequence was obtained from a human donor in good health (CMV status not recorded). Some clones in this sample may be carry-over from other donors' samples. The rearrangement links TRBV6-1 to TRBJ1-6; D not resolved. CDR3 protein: CASSYGALGNSPLHF. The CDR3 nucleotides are TGTGCCAGCAGTTATGGAGCCCTTGGGAATTCACCCCTCCACTTT.